Below, 22 T cell receptor beta chains from the same sample are listed, as sequenced in a study of OX40 agonist ivuxolimab in advanced cancers. Repertoires were generated with immunoSEQ multiplex PCR, while TCRdb's copy carries only in-frame clones and drops some. This sample has 60,000 to 100,000 clones, with around 86% found just once. Sequences were derived from CD4+ or CD8+ T cells sorted from blood, sampled in a trial of the OX40 agonist ivuxolimab. The receptor set was obtained from an adult with an advanced solid tumor such as melanoma, head and neck, liver or kidney cancer.

The rearrangement links TRBV7-9 to TRBJ1-2; tentative D call: TRBD1 (5 bases). CDR1 is SEHNR and CDR2 is FQNEAQ in the germline V gene (reference sequence). Deletions cut 2 bases from V and 5 bases from J, with 15 bases between. This CDR3 comprises 15 residues. The CDR3 region is CASSLSFNRIYGYTF. CDR3 DNA: TGTGCCAGCAGCTTATCATTTAACAGGATTTATGGCTACACCTTC.

This clone was found a few times. The V gene is TRBV7-9, the J gene TRBJ2-3, with 7 bases matching TRBD2. Germline CDR1 SEHNR, CDR2 FQNEAQ (reference sequence). CDR3 size: 16 residues. With V trimmed by 5 bases and J by 0 bases, 8 bases remained unmatched. The DNA of the CDR3 is TGTGCCAGCAGCGTCTCGGGACTAATAAGCACAGATACGCAGTATTTT. As protein: CASSVSGLISTDTQYF.

The V and J genes are TRBV7-9 and TRBJ2-2, with 7 bases lining up with TRBD1. With V trimmed by 5 bases and J by 5 bases, 8 bases remained unmatched. Germline assignment: CDR1 SEHNR and CDR2 FQNEAQ (reference sequence). The CDR3 has 15 amino acids. CDR3 residues: CASSLQDRKTGELFF. The CDR3 DNA reads as TGTGCCAGCAGCCTCCAGGACAGGAAAACCGGGGAGCTGTTTTTT.

The sample holds a few counts of this clone. The sample holds other DNA sequences that translate to the same CDR3. The CDR3 nucleotides are TGTGCCAGCTCACAGGGGTCCGGAAACACCATATATTTT. This codes for CASSQGSGNTIYF. The V and J genes are TRBV18 and TRBJ1-3; perhaps TRBD1 as D (5 bases). The CDR3 runs 13 residues. V was trimmed by 4 bases and J by 4 bases, leaving 8 bases between them. Germline lookup yields CDR1 KGHSH and CDR2 LQKENI.

This clone was seen a few times. The V and J genes are TRBV10-2 and TRBJ2-4; D is uncertain. Germline CDR1 and CDR2: WSHSY and SAAADI. Trimming removed 5 bases from V and 6 bases from J, with 11 bases in between. The CDR3 spans 13 residues. The CDR3 loop is CASSQADGNIQYF. The CDR3 nucleotides read TGCGCCAGCAGTCAGGCGGACGGAAACATTCAGTACTTC.

The chain couples TRBV28 to TRBJ2-7; D is unclear. CDR3 length: 14 residues. The germline V and J ends were trimmed by 7 bases and 2 bases, with 15 bases remaining between them. CDR1 is MDHEN and CDR2 is SYDVKM in the germline V gene. CDR3 DNA sequence: TGTGCCAGCACTAACCCCCCTACACCCTACGAGCAGTACTTC. Protein sequence: CASTNPPTPYEQYF.

A remark on this clone: Within the sample, other DNA sequences also encode this same CDR3. The chain links TRBV11-2 to TRBJ2-1, with D possibly TRBD2 on 5 matching bases. Germline V gene sequence: CDR1 SGHAT, CDR2 FQNNGV. This CDR3 is 14 amino acids long. The V and J ends lost 3 bases and 0 bases respectively, with 6 bases between them. In nucleotides, the CDR3 is TGTGCCAGCAGCTTGAGGGTCTCCTACAATGAGCAGTTCTTC. Translating it yields CASSLRVSYNEQFF.

This chain uses TRBV5-4 with TRBJ2-5, with no clear D. V was pared by 1 base and J by 4 bases, with 2 bases between. Germline V gene sequence: CDR1 SGHNT, CDR2 YYREEE (reference sequence). This CDR3 spans 11 amino acids. The CDR3 here is CASSLRETQYF. The CDR3 DNA reads as TGTGCCAGCAGCTTGAGAGAGACCCAGTACTTC.

This chain connects TRBV5-1 to TRBJ2-5; no clear D. The CDR3 extends over 14 amino acids. The ends were cut back, 0 bases at V and 5 bases at J, with 11 bases in the middle. Looked up from germline, CDR1 is SGHRS and CDR2 is YFSETQ. This CDR3 reads CASSLGASRETQYF. DNA for the CDR3: TGCGCCAGCAGCTTGGGGGCTAGTCGGGAGACCCAGTACTTC.

The chain employs TRBV19 and TRBJ2-1, with 7 bases lining up with TRBD2. V lost 10 bases to trimming and J lost 4 bases; unmatched junction nucleotides: 13. This CDR3 is built from 15 residues. Germline values: CDR1 LNHDA, CDR2 SQIVND (reference sequence). The CDR3 loop is CATTPVLAAYNEQFF. CDR3 DNA sequence: TGTGCCACCACCCCGGTCCTAGCGGCGTACAATGAGCAGTTCTTC. Complete variable domain (other parts from reference TRBV19 and TRBJ2-1): DGGITQSPKYLFRKEGQNVTLSCEQNLNHDAMYWYRQDPGQGLRLIYYSQIVNDFQKGDIAEGYSVSREKKESFPLTVTSAQKNPTAFYLCATTPVLAAYNEQFFGPGTRLTVL.

This chain uses TRBV19 with TRBJ1-1, with TRBD1 matching over 11 bases. CDR1 and CDR2 from the germline V gene are LNHDA and SQIVND (reference sequence). The trim removed 5 bases at V and 0 bases at J, leaving 5 bases unmatched. There are 16 residues in the CDR3. This CDR3 is CASSPGTGGLNTEAFF. The CDR3 DNA reads TGTGCCAGTAGTCCGGGGACAGGGGGTTTGAACACTGAAGCTTTCTTT.

V is TRBV27 and J is TRBJ1-1; D remains ambiguous. CDR1 and CDR2 (germline): MNHEY, SMNVEV (reference sequence). This CDR3 has 13 residues. The germline V and J ends were trimmed by 3 bases and 4 bases, with 9 bases remaining between them. This chain's CDR3 is CASSLYVGTEAFF. The CDR3 coding sequence is TGTGCCAGCAGTTTGTATGTGGGCACTGAAGCTTTCTTT.

This rearrangement joins TRBV2 to TRBJ2-7; 9 bases are shared with TRBD2. V gave up 4 bases and J gave up 5 bases; unmatched junction bases: 9. Germline loops: CDR1 SNHLY, CDR2 FYNNEI. The CDR3 has 15 residues. The DNA for the CDR3 is TGTGCCAGCAGTGGGGCTGCGGGAGGGAGCCACGAGCAGTACTTC. Translation: CASSGAAGGSHEQYF.

The rearrangement joins TRBV5-4 to TRBJ2-7; TRBD2 aligns across 11 bases. The trim removed 4 bases at V and 4 bases at J, leaving 7 bases unmatched. Germline assignment: CDR1 SGHNT and CDR2 YYREEE (reference sequence). This CDR3 region has 15 residues. CDR3 loop: CASSNSGRAEYEQYF. DNA of the CDR3: TGTGCCAGCAGCAATAGCGGGAGGGCCGAGTACGAGCAGTACTTC. Using reference TRBV5-4 and TRBJ2-7 for the parts outside the CDR3, the full variable domain is ETGVTQSPTHLIKTRGQQVTLRCSSQSGHNTVSWYQQALGQGPQFIFQYYREEENGRGNFPPRFSGLQFPNYSSELNVNALELDDSALYLCASSNSGRAEYEQYFGPGTRLTVT.

The rearrangement uses TRBV20-1 and TRBJ1-3; D not certain. The CDR3 covers 11 residues. Trimming took off 0 bases at V and 4 bases at J, with 1 base between the two ends. CDR1 is DFQATT and CDR2 is SNEGSKA in the germline V gene (reference sequence). CDR3 protein: CSAREGNTIYF. The CDR3 DNA reads TGCAGTGCTAGAGAGGGAAACACCATATATTTT.

V is TRBV19 and J is TRBJ2-7; perhaps TRBD2 as D (5 bases). This CDR3 spans 13 amino acids. Germline loops: CDR1 LNHDA, CDR2 SQIVND (reference sequence). Trimming cost V 6 bases and J 5 bases, with 14 bases left between them. The DNA of the CDR3 is TGTGCCAGTAGCAACTACGGGGTGGACGAGCAGTACTTC. This encodes CASSNYGVDEQYF.

This sequence joins TRBV14 and TRBJ2-7, with TRBD1 as a possible D gene (5 bases). This CDR3 comprises 15 residues. The germline gives CDR1 SGHDN, CDR2 FVKESK. The germline V and J ends were trimmed by 2 bases and 0 bases, with 11 bases remaining between them. CDR3 region: CASSQRQGISYEQYF. The CDR3 nucleotides are TGTGCCAGCAGCCAAAGGCAGGGAATCTCCTACGAGCAGTACTTC.

In DNA, the CDR3 is TGTGCCACCCTCGTTTCCTCTGGAAACACCATATATTTT. It encodes CATLVSSGNTIYF. The J gene is TRBJ1-3, the V gene TRBV10-3; D is uncertain. CDR3 length: 13 amino acids. Trimming cost V 10 bases and J 0 bases, with 10 bases left between them. Per the germline V gene, CDR1 is ENHRY and CDR2 is SYGVKD.

This chain uses TRBV28 with TRBJ2-4; 10 bases map to TRBD2. In germline, CDR1 is MDHEN, CDR2 SYDVKM. The CDR3 spans 17 residues. The trim removed 4 bases at V and 1 base at J, leaving 7 bases unmatched. The CDR3, as DNA: TGTGCCAGCAGTTCGCCTAGCGGGAGTATGGCCAAAAACATTCAGTACTTC. Translated, it gives CASSSPSGSMAKNIQYF.

V and J are TRBV28 and TRBJ2-1, with a tentative D call TRBD2 (7 bases). The CDR3 consists of 16 residues. Trimming took off 2 bases at V and 1 base at J, with 12 bases between the two ends. Germline V gene data show CDR1 as MDHEN and CDR2 as SYDVKM. The CDR3 DNA sequence: TGTGCCAGCAGTTTAAGAGGGGGGGGTTCCTACAATGAGCAGTTCTTC. Protein product: CASSLRGGGSYNEQFF.

This clone appeared a single time. V and J are TRBV11-3 and TRBJ2-7, with D unresolved. This CDR3 is built from 14 residues. CDR1 is SGHNT, CDR2 YENEEA, per germline. With 1 base removed from V and 2 bases from J, the gap between germline ends came to 9 bases. The CDR3 reads CASSLGGHPYEQYF. The CDR3 DNA reads TGTGCCAGCAGCTTAGGTGGCCACCCCTACGAGCAGTACTTC.

The rearrangement joins TRBV19 to TRBJ2-1, with TRBD1 matching over 10 bases. With V trimmed by 10 bases and J by 8 bases, 11 bases remained unmatched. Germline V lookup: CDR1 LNHDA, CDR2 SQIVND (reference sequence). The CDR3 runs to 14 residues. CDR3 bases: TGTGCCACCGCGGACAGGGGGTGGATGGATGAGCAGTTCTTC. Its translation: CATADRGWMDEQFF.